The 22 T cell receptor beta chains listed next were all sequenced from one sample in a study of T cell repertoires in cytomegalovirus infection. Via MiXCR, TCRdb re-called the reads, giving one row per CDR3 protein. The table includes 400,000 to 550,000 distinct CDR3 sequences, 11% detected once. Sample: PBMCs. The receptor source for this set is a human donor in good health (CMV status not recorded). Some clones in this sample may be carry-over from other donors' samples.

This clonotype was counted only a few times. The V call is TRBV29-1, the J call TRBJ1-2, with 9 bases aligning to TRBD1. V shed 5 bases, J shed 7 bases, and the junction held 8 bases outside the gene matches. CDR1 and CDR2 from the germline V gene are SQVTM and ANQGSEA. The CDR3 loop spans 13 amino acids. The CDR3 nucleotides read TGCAGCGTTCCGGGACAGGGTTCTGGTGGCTACACCTTC. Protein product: CSVPGQGSGGYTF. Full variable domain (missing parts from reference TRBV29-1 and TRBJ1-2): SAVISQKPSRDICQRGTSLTIQCQVDSQVTMMFWYRQQPGQSLTLIATANQGSEATYESGFVIDKFPISRPNLTFSTLTVSNMSPEDSSIYLCSVPGQGSGGYTFGSGTRLTVV.

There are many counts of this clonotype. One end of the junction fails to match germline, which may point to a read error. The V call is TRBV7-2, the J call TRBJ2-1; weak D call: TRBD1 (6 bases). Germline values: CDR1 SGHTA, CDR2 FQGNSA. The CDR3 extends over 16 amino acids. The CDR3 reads CASSPNPGQNYNEQSF. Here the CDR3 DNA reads TGTGCCAGCAGCCCCAACCCCGGACAGAACTACAATGAGCAGTCCTTC.

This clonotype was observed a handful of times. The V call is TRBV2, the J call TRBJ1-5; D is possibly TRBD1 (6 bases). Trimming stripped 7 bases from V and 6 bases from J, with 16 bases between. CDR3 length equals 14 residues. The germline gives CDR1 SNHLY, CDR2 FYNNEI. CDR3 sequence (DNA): TGTGCCAGCAAAGGGGACACAGGGTTTCAGCCCCAGCATTTT. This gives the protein CASKGDTGFQPQHF. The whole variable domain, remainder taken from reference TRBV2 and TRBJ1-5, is EPEVTQTPSHQVTQMGQEVILRCVPISNHLYFYWYRQILGQKVEFLVSFYNNEISEKSEIFDDQFSVERPDGSNFTLKIRSTKLEDSAMYFCASKGDTGFQPQHFGDGTRLSIL.

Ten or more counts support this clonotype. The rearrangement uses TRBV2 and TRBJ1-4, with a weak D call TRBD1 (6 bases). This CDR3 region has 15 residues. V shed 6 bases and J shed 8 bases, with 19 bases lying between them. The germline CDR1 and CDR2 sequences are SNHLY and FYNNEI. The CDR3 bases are TGTGCCAGCAGGGCCGACCAGGGGTTTTACGAAAAACTGTTTTTT. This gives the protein CASRADQGFYEKLFF.

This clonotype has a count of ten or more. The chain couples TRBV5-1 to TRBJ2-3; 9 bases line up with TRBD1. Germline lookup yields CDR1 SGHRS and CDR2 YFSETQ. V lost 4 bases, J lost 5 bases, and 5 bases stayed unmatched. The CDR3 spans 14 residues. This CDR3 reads CASSAGQGKDTQYF. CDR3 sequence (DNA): TGCGCCAGCAGCGCGGGACAGGGAAAAGATACGCAGTATTTT.

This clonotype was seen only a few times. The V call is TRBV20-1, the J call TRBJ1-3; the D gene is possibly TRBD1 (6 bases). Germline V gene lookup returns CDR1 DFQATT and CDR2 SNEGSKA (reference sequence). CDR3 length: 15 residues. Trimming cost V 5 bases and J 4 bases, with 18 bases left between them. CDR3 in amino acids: CSAQGSMAVGNTIYF. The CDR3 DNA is TGCAGTGCTCAGGGGAGCATGGCGGTAGGAAACACCATATATTTT.

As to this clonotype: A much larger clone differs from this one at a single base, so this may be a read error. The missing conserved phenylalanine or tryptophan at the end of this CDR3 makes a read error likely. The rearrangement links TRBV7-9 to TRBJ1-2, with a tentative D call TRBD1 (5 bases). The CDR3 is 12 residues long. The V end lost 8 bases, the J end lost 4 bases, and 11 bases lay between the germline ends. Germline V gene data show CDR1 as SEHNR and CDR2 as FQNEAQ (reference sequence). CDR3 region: CASHGASYGYTL. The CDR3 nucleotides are TGTGCCAGCCATGGGGCTAGCTATGGCTACACCCTC.

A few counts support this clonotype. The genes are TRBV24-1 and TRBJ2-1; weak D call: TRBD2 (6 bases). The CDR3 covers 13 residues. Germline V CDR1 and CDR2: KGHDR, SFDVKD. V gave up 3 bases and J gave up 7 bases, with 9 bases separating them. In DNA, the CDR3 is TGTGCCACCAGTGATCCCCGGGGGAATGAGCAGTTCTTC. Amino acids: CATSDPRGNEQFF.

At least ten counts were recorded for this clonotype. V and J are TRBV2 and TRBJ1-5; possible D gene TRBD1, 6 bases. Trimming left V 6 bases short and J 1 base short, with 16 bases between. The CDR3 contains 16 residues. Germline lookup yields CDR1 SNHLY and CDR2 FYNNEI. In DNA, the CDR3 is TGTGCCAGCAGAAACCAATACAGGGACAGCAATCAGCCCCAGCATTTT. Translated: CASRNQYRDSNQPQHF.

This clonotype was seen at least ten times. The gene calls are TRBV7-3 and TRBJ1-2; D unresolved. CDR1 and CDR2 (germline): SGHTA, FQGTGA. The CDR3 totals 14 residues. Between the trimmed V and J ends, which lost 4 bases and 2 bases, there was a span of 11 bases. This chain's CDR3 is CASSSKAGNYGYTF. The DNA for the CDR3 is TGTGCCAGCAGCTCGAAGGCCGGGAACTATGGCTACACCTTC.

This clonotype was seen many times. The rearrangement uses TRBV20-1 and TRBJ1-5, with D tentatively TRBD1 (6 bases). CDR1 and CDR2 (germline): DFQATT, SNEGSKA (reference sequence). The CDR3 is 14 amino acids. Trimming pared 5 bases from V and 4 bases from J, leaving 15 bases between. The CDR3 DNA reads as TGCAGTGCTCAGATACAGGGTAAGAATCAGCCCCAGCATTTT. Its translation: CSAQIQGKNQPQHF.

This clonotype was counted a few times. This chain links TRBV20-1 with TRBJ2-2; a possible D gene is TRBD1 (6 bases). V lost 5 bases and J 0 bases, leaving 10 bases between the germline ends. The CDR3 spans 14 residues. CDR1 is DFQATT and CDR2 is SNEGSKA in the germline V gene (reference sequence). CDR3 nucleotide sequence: TGCAGTGCTCCGGACAGTGCGAACACCGGGGAGCTGTTTTTT. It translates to CSAPDSANTGELFF.

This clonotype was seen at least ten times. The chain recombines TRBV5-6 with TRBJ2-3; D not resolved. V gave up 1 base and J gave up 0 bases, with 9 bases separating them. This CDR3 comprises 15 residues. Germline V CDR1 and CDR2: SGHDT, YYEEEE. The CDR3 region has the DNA TGTGCCAGCAGCTTGCGGGCCATTAGCACAGATACGCAGTATTTT. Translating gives CASSLRAISTDTQYF.

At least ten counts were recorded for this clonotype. In nucleotides, the CDR3 is TGTGCCAGCAGCTTAAGTGGGCCCGAGAATTCACCCCTCCACTTT. Its protein is CASSLSGPENSPLHF. The chain uses TRBV7-6 and TRBJ1-6; no firm D call. The CDR3 consists of 15 residues. Germline V gene sequence: CDR1 SGHVS, CDR2 FNYEAQ. V was cut by 2 bases and J by 7 bases, with 12 bases left in between.

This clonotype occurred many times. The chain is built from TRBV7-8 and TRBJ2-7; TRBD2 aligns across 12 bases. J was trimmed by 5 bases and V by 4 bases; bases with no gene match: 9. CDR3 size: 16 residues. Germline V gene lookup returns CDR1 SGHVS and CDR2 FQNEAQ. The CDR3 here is CASSSGALAGGNEQYF. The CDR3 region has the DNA TGTGCCAGCAGCTCCGGGGCTCTAGCGGGGGGGAACGAGCAGTACTTC.

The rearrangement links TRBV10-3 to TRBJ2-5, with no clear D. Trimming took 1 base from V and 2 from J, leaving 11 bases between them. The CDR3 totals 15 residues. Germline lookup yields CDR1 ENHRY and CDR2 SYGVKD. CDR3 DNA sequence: TGTGCCATCAGTGAGTTGGGGTCGTTTCAAGAGACCCAGTACTTC. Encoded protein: CAISELGSFQETQYF.

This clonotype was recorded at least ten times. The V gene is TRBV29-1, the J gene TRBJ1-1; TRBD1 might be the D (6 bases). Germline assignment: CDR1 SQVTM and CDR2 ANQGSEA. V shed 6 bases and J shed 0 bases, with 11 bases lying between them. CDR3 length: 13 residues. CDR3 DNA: TGCAGCGTGTCACAGGGCATGAACACTGAAGCTTTCTTT. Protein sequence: CSVSQGMNTEAFF.

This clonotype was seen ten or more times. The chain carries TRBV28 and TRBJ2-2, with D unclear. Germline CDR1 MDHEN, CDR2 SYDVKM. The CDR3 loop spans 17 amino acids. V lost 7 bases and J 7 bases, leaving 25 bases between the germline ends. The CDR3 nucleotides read TGTGCCAGCACCAAAGGGTCGATAATTGTCATTTTCGGGGAGCTGTTTTTT. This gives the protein CASTKGSIIVIFGELFF.

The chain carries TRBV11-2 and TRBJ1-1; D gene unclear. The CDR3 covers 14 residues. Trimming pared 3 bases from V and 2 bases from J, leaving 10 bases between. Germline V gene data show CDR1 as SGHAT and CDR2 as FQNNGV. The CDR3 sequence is CASSFWTDNTEAFF. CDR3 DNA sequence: TGTGCCAGCAGCTTTTGGACCGATAACACTGAAGCTTTCTTT.

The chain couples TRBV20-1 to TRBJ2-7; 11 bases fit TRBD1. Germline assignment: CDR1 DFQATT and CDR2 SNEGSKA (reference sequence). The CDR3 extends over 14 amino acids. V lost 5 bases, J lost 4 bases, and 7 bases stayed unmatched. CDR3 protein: CSASPGTGGYEQYF. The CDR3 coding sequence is TGCAGTGCTTCCCCCGGGACAGGGGGGTACGAGCAGTACTTC.

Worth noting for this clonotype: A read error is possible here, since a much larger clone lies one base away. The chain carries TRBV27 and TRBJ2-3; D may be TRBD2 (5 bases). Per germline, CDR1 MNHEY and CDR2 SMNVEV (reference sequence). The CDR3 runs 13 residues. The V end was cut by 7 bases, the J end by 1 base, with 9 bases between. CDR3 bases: TGTGCCAGCAAAGGTAGCGGCACAGATACGCAGTATTTT. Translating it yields CASKGSGTDTQYF.

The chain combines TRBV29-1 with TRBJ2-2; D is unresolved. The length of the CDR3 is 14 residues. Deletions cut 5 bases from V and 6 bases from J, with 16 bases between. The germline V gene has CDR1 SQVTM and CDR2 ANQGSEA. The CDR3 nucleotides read TGCAGCGTTCAGAATGGGATGTTCCCCGGGGAGCTGTTTTTT. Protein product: CSVQNGMFPGELFF.